The rows below give T cell receptor beta chains drawn from one sample of a study of cytotoxic CD8 clonotypes in ibrutinib-treated CLL. Using immunoSEQ multiplex PCR, the repertoire was profiled, and TCRdb retains in-frame clones only, with some absent. This sample carries tens of thousands of clones, 85% to 90% of them seen once, and the ten largest clones take about 5.6%. The source material was PBMCs, sampled before ibrutinib treatment. The receptors were sampled from a human donor with chronic lymphocytic leukemia. CDR3s include the opening cysteine and the closing phenylalanine or tryptophan. Each record gives: J gene, clone size, V gene, D gene, CDR3 protein, CDR3 DNA. A D gene is named only where the DNA matches it firmly. Size values are once, few and many counts, or a class for expanded clones, and some rows have none.

j_call: TRBJ1-4
clone_size: few
v_call: TRBV6-5
d_call: NA
cdr3_aa: CASSYRGKGNEKLFF
cdr3_nt: TGTGCCAGCAGTTACCGGGGGAAGGGGAATGAAAAACTGTTTTTT

j_call: TRBJ1-4
clone_size: NA
v_call: TRBV19
d_call: TRBD1
cdr3_aa: CASRGQLNEKLFF
cdr3_nt: TGTGCCAGTAGGGGACAGCTAAATGAAAAACTGTTTTTT

j_call: TRBJ2-1
clone_size: NA
v_call: TRBV30
d_call: NA
cdr3_aa: CAWSVGRRGSLSYNEQFF
cdr3_nt: TGTGCCTGGAGTGTCGGGCGCAGGGGCTCACTCTCCTACAATGAGCAGTTCTTC

j_call: TRBJ1-2
clone_size: once
v_call: TRBV28
d_call: TRBD1
cdr3_aa: CASSPGTGDERGYTF
cdr3_nt: TGTGCCAGCAGTCCCGGGACAGGGGATGAGAGAGGCTACACCTTC

j_call: TRBJ1-1
clone_size: NA
v_call: TRBV19
d_call: NA
cdr3_aa: CASSIDFRGDEAFF
cdr3_nt: TGTGCCAGTAGTATTGATTTTAGGGGAGATGAAGCTTTCTTT

j_call: TRBJ1-3
clone_size: NA
v_call: TRBV15
d_call: NA
cdr3_aa: CATSPRVFTTGNTIYF
cdr3_nt: TGTGCCACCAGCCCTCGAGTGTTTACGACTGGAAACACCATATATTTT

j_call: TRBJ1-2
clone_size: once
v_call: TRBV10-3
d_call: NA
cdr3_aa: CATTSEGNVYGYTF
cdr3_nt: TGTGCCACGACGTCGGAGGGGAACGTCTATGGCTACACCTTC

j_call: TRBJ1-2
clone_size: NA
v_call: TRBV4-1
d_call: TRBD1
cdr3_aa: CASSQGTGVGGYTF
cdr3_nt: TGCGCCAGCAGCCAGGGGACAGGGGTAGGCGGCTACACCTTC

j_call: TRBJ1-5
clone_size: once
v_call: TRBV10-2
d_call: TRBD1
cdr3_aa: CASSGPGQEAYQPQHF
cdr3_nt: TGCGCCAGCAGTGGACCTGGACAGGAGGCTTATCAGCCCCAGCATTTT

j_call: TRBJ2-1
clone_size: NA
v_call: TRBV5-4
d_call: NA
cdr3_aa: CASSLARGSVSSYNEQFF
cdr3_nt: TGTGCCAGCAGCTTGGCCCGGGGGAGTGTGAGCTCCTACAATGAGCAGTTCTTC

j_call: TRBJ2-2
clone_size: NA
v_call: TRBV5-1
d_call: NA
cdr3_aa: CASSLMGPIANTGELFF
cdr3_nt: TGCGCCAGCAGCTTGATGGGACCGATCGCGAACACCGGGGAGCTGTTTTTT

j_call: TRBJ1-2
clone_size: NA
v_call: TRBV11-3
d_call: TRBD1
cdr3_aa: CASSKGQGYNYGYTF
cdr3_nt: TGTGCCAGCAGCAAGGGACAGGGGTATAACTATGGCTACACCTTC

j_call: TRBJ2-1
clone_size: NA
v_call: TRBV5-1
d_call: TRBD2
cdr3_aa: CASSALAGVGFNEQFF
cdr3_nt: TGCGCCAGCAGCGCCCTAGCGGGGGTAGGTTTCAATGAGCAGTTCTTC

j_call: TRBJ1-1
clone_size: NA
v_call: TRBV6-1
d_call: NA
cdr3_aa: CASTFRGGTNTEAFF
cdr3_nt: TGTGCCAGCACCTTCCGGGGGGGGACGAACACTGAAGCTTTCTTT

j_call: TRBJ2-7
clone_size: NA
v_call: TRBV7-2
d_call: TRBD2
cdr3_aa: CASSSPTGTSVAYEQYF
cdr3_nt: TGTGCCAGCAGTTCACCCACTGGGACTAGCGTGGCCTACGAGCAGTACTTC

j_call: TRBJ2-7
clone_size: NA
v_call: TRBV30
d_call: NA
cdr3_aa: CAWAFGALVEQYF
cdr3_nt: TGTGCCTGGGCCTTCGGGGCCTTGGTCGAGCAGTACTTC

j_call: TRBJ2-7
clone_size: NA
v_call: TRBV27
d_call: TRBD2
cdr3_aa: CASGLAGGNEQYF
cdr3_nt: TGTGCCAGCGGCCTAGCGGGAGGTAACGAGCAGTACTTC

j_call: TRBJ1-3
clone_size: NA
v_call: TRBV18
d_call: NA
cdr3_aa: CASSPTNSGNTIYF
cdr3_nt: TGTGCCAGCTCACCAACCAACTCTGGAAACACCATATATTTT

j_call: TRBJ1-1
clone_size: NA
v_call: TRBV30
d_call: NA
cdr3_aa: CAWSLGAEAFF
cdr3_nt: TGTGCCTGGAGTCTCGGAGCTGAAGCTTTCTTT

j_call: TRBJ1-3
clone_size: once
v_call: TRBV27
d_call: NA
cdr3_aa: CASSLNGRAISTGNTIYF
cdr3_nt: TGTGCCAGCAGTTTAAACGGCAGGGCGATTAGTACAGGAAACACCATATATTTT

j_call: TRBJ2-7
clone_size: NA
v_call: TRBV27
d_call: NA
cdr3_aa: CASKRGGTSYEQYF
cdr3_nt: TGTGCCAGCAAGCGAGGGGGGACCTCCTACGAGCAGTACTTC

j_call: TRBJ1-4
clone_size: NA
v_call: TRBV6-6
d_call: TRBD1
cdr3_aa: CASSPLTGNREKLFF
cdr3_nt: TGTGCCAGCAGCCCCCTGACAGGGAATCGTGAAAAACTGTTTTTT

j_call: TRBJ1-3
clone_size: NA
v_call: TRBV15
d_call: TRBD1
cdr3_aa: CATSRSGQDIGNTIYF
cdr3_nt: TGTGCCACCAGCAGGAGCGGACAGGACATCGGAAACACCATATATTTT

j_call: TRBJ2-7
clone_size: NA
v_call: TRBV7-9
d_call: NA
cdr3_aa: CASSPLGGTAYEQYF
cdr3_nt: TGTGCCAGCAGCCCACTGGGCGGGACAGCGTACGAGCAGTACTTC

j_call: TRBJ2-7
clone_size: NA
v_call: TRBV5-8
d_call: TRBD1
cdr3_aa: CASCRDRVTYEQYF
cdr3_nt: TGTGCCAGCTGCCGGGACAGGGTGACCTACGAGCAGTACTTC

j_call: TRBJ1-2
clone_size: NA
v_call: TRBV7-8
d_call: TRBD1
cdr3_aa: CASSSHIPRDRGNYGYTF
cdr3_nt: TGTGCCAGCAGCTCTCATATCCCCCGGGACAGGGGCAACTATGGCTACACCTTC

j_call: TRBJ1-5
clone_size: NA
v_call: TRBV5-3
d_call: TRBD1
cdr3_aa: CARSLGTAIYSNQPQHF
cdr3_nt: TGTGCCAGAAGCTTAGGGACAGCGATCTATAGCAATCAGCCCCAGCATTTT

j_call: TRBJ2-3
clone_size: NA
v_call: TRBV5-1
d_call: TRBD2
cdr3_aa: CASSLGGTSGPTDTQYF
cdr3_nt: TGCGCCAGCAGCTTGGGTGGGACTAGCGGACCCACAGATACGCAGTATTTT

j_call: TRBJ2-1
clone_size: NA
v_call: TRBV19
d_call: NA
cdr3_aa: CASSPGTGEQFF
cdr3_nt: TGTGCCAGTAGTCCGGGAACGGGGGAGCAGTTCTTC

j_call: TRBJ1-1
clone_size: NA
v_call: TRBV28
d_call: NA
cdr3_aa: CASSSPFRTTEAFF
cdr3_nt: TGTGCCAGCAGTTCCCCGTTTCGAACGACTGAAGCTTTCTTT

j_call: TRBJ1-5
clone_size: few
v_call: TRBV7-2
d_call: NA
cdr3_aa: CASSLRSGISNQPQHF
cdr3_nt: TGTGCCAGCAGCTTAAGGAGCGGAATTAGCAATCAGCCCCAGCATTTT

j_call: TRBJ1-1
clone_size: NA
v_call: TRBV7-3
d_call: NA
cdr3_aa: CASSLQQGRRAFF
cdr3_nt: TGTGCCAGCAGCTTACAACAGGGTCGTCGAGCTTTCTTT

j_call: TRBJ2-3
clone_size: few
v_call: TRBV7-8
d_call: NA
cdr3_aa: CASSLVRNTDTQYF
cdr3_nt: TGTGCCAGCAGCTTAGTTCGAAACACAGATACGCAGTATTTT

j_call: TRBJ2-1
clone_size: NA
v_call: TRBV25-1
d_call: NA
cdr3_aa: CATSTGRTEQFF
cdr3_nt: TGTGCCACCTCTACGGGTCGAACTGAGCAGTTCTTC

j_call: TRBJ2-7
clone_size: NA
v_call: TRBV18
d_call: NA
cdr3_aa: CASSPPGHVVYEQYF
cdr3_nt: TGTGCCAGCTCACCACCGGGACACGTAGTCTACGAGCAGTACTTC

j_call: TRBJ1-1
clone_size: NA
v_call: TRBV28
d_call: NA
cdr3_aa: CASSLSVPTEAFF
cdr3_nt: TGTGCCAGCAGTTTATCCGTCCCCACTGAAGCTTTCTTT

j_call: TRBJ2-7
clone_size: NA
v_call: TRBV6-1
d_call: NA
cdr3_aa: CASSETLISSYEQYF
cdr3_nt: TGTGCCAGCAGTGAAACTCTAATCTCAAGCTACGAGCAGTACTTC

j_call: TRBJ1-5
clone_size: NA
v_call: TRBV19
d_call: TRBD1
cdr3_aa: CASSIAQTGASNQPQHF
cdr3_nt: TGTGCCAGTAGTATAGCCCAGACAGGGGCTAGCAATCAGCCCCAGCATTTT